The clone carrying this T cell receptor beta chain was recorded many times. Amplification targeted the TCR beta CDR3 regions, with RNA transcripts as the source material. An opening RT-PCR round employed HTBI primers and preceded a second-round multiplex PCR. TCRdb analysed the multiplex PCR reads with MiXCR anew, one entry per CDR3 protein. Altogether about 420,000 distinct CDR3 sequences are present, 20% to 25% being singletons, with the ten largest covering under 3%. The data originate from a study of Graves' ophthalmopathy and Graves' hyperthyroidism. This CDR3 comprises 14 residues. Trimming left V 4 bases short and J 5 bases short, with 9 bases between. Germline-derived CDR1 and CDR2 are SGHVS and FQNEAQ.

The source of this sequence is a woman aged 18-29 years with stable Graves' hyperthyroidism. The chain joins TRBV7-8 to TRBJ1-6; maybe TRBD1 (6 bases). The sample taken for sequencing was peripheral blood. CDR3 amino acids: CASSSGTHNSPLHF. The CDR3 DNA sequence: TGTGCCAGCAGCTCCGGGACACATAATTCACCCCTCCACTTT.